The next 18 T cell receptor beta chains were all read from a single sample in a study of T cells in Graves' hyperthyroidism and ophthalmopathy. Amplified TCR beta CDR3 regions derived from RNA transcripts. When the TCR CDR3 underwent first-round RT-PCR, the HTBI primer set was used. TCRdb fed the multiplex PCR reads into MiXCR, producing one record per CDR3 protein. The repertoire holds approximately 210,000 distinct CDR3 sequences, with approximately 17% as singletons. The sequenced sample consisted of blood. All receptors come from a man over 45 with Graves' hyperthyroidism.

The table lists this clonotype with many counts. The gene calls are TRBV2 and TRBJ1-5, with 7 bases aligning to TRBD1. V shed 8 bases and J 3 bases; nucleotides not matched to a gene: 7. The germline V gene has CDR1 SNHLY and CDR2 FYNNEI. The CDR3 sequence is 14 residues long. The CDR3 loop reads CASQTGQFNQPQHF. CDR3 DNA: TGTGCCAGCCAGACGGGACAGTTCAATCAGCCCCAGCATTTT.

This clonotype has a count of ten or more. The J gene is TRBJ2-5, the V gene TRBV7-2; 8 bases match TRBD2. The CDR3 covers 15 residues. Germline V gene sequence: CDR1 SGHTA, CDR2 FQGNSA. J lost 1 base, V lost 6 bases, and 7 bases had no gene match. The CDR3 region is CASRRGLALQETQYF. CDR3 in DNA: TGTGCCAGCAGACGAGGACTAGCCCTCCAAGAGACCCAGTACTTC.

The chain recombines TRBV29-1 with TRBJ2-5, with D maybe TRBD2 (6 bases). V gave up 7 bases and J gave up 5 bases, with 14 bases separating them. CDR1 and CDR2 from the germline V gene are SQVTM and ANQGSEA. CDR3 length: 12 amino acids. Written as DNA, the CDR3 is TGCAGCGCTGGGCCTAGCGAGGAGACCCAGTACTTC. Translating gives CSAGPSEETQYF.

Many counts were recorded for this clonotype. The V gene is TRBV6-5, the J gene TRBJ2-2, with 8 bases that match TRBD2. Germline loops: CDR1 MNHEY, CDR2 SVGAGI. CDR3 size: 16 residues. J lost 3 bases, V lost 2 bases, and 5 bases had no gene match. CDR3 sequence: CASSYTGLEDTGELFF. The CDR3 DNA reads as TGTGCCAGCAGTTACACGGGACTAGAGGACACCGGGGAGCTGTTTTTT.

This clonotype occurred many times. The gene calls are TRBV5-1 and TRBJ2-5, with a possible D match to TRBD1 (6 bases). CDR3 length: 14 amino acids. CDR1 is SGHRS and CDR2 is YFSETQ in the germline V gene. V was shortened by 4 bases and J by 1 base, with 11 bases between the two germline ends. In nucleotides, the CDR3 is TGCGCCAGCAGCCCAGGACAGTTCCAAGAGACCCAGTACTTC. This gives the protein CASSPGQFQETQYF. Looking up the rest from reference TRBV5-1 and TRBJ2-5 gives the full variable domain: KAGVTQTPRYLIKTRGQQVTLSCSPISGHRSVSWYQQTPGQGLQFLFEYFSETQRNKGNFPGRFSGRQFSNSRSEMNVSTLELGDSALYLCASSPGQFQETQYFGPGTRLLVL.

V usage is TRBV13 and J usage is TRBJ2-7; no clear D gene. The V end was cut by 4 bases, the J end by 0 bases, with 19 bases between. Germline V CDR1 and CDR2: PRHDT, FYEKMQ (reference sequence). The CDR3 extends over 17 amino acids. CDR3: CASSSSPRPVDSYEQYF. CDR3 nucleotides: TGTGCCAGCAGCTCAAGTCCTAGACCCGTGGACTCCTACGAGCAGTACTTC.

This clonotype occurred many times. The chain recombines TRBV27 with TRBJ2-7; 8 nucleotides match TRBD2. The CDR3 is 18 residues long. The trim removed 6 bases at V and 2 bases at J, leaving 18 bases unmatched. The V gene's germline CDR1 is MNHEY and CDR2 SMNVEV (reference sequence). Written as DNA, the CDR3 is TGTGCCAGCAGGCCCGGGACGGATAGCGGGGAGAACCCCTACGAGCAGTACTTC. Translated: CASRPGTDSGENPYEQYF.

This clonotype was found many times. CDR3 DNA sequence: TGTGCCATCCGCCAAGGCACTGAAGCTTTCTTT. Translation gives CAIRQGTEAFF. V is TRBV10-3 and J is TRBJ1-1; D gene ambiguous. Per germline, CDR1 ENHRY and CDR2 SYGVKD. V was shortened by 8 bases and J by 4 bases, with 8 bases between the two germline ends. The CDR3 consists of 11 residues.

Comment on this clonotype: This may be a read error, as it is one base from a much larger clone. The chain is built from TRBV28 and TRBJ1-1, with D possibly being TRBD1 (5 bases). Looked up from germline, CDR1 is MDHEN and CDR2 is SYDVKM. The length of the CDR3 is 15 residues. The CDR3 DNA is TGTGCCAGCCTTCCAGCCGGACAACTGAACATTGAAGCTTTCTTT. It is translated as CASLPAGQLNIEAFF.

The V and J genes are TRBV20-1 and TRBJ2-6; TRBD1 is a possible D gene (6 bases). The CDR3 is 17 residues long. V lost 2 bases and J lost 0, with 14 bases in between. Germline CDR1 DFQATT, CDR2 SNEGSKA (reference sequence). This CDR3 reads CSARTQDRFSGANVLTF. In DNA, the CDR3 is TGCAGTGCTAGAACCCAGGACAGATTCTCTGGGGCCAACGTCCTGACTTTC.

This clonotype was seen many times. The rearrangement links TRBV24-1 to TRBJ2-5, with D perhaps given as TRBD1 or TRBD2 (5 bases each). CDR3 size: 13 residues. Germline V gene lookup returns CDR1 KGHDR and CDR2 SFDVKD. V was trimmed by 0 bases and J by 5 bases, leaving 6 bases between them. The CDR3 nucleotides read TGTGCCACCAGTGATTTGTGGGGGGAGACCCAGTACTTC. Residues: CATSDLWGETQYF.

This clonotype showed up many times. The genes are TRBV20-1 and TRBJ2-1; D remains ambiguous. This CDR3 spans 13 amino acids. V lost 3 bases and J 5 bases, leaving 11 bases between the germline ends. Germline CDR1 and CDR2: DFQATT and SNEGSKA (reference sequence). Here the CDR3 DNA reads TGCAGTGCTAGCGAGACCACTAACAATGAGCAGTTCTTC. This codes for CSASETTNNEQFF.

This clonotype was observed at least ten times. The gene calls are TRBV2 and TRBJ1-5; the D is unclear. Germline CDR1 SNHLY, CDR2 FYNNEI. The CDR3 is 14 residues long. V was pared by 4 bases and J by 1 base, with 8 bases between. The CDR3 region has the DNA TGTGCCAGCAGTGGTGTCCAGAGCAATCAGCCCCAGCATTTT. Its protein is CASSGVQSNQPQHF.

This clonotype was seen at least ten times. V gene TRBV28 combines with J gene TRBJ2-3; 8 bases align to TRBD2. Trimming cost V 4 bases and J 10 bases; bases outside gene matches: 13. The length of the CDR3 is 15 residues. CDR1 and CDR2 (germline): MDHEN, SYDVKM. CDR3 amino acids: CASSWKAGVSVAQYF. The CDR3 DNA follows: TGTGCCAGCAGTTGGAAAGCGGGGGTCTCTGTAGCGCAGTATTTT.

This clonotype was seen many times. The chain employs TRBV3-1 and TRBJ2-2; 11 positions agree with TRBD2. Germline V gene lookup returns CDR1 LGHDT and CDR2 YNNKEL (reference sequence). The V segment lost 2 bases and the J segment 7 bases; nucleotides outside the gene matches: 9. The CDR3 contains 17 residues. The CDR3 nucleotides read TGTGCCAGCAGCCAAAGACCGGGACTAGCGGAAATCGGGGAGCTGTTTTTT. Protein sequence: CASSQRPGLAEIGELFF.

This clonotype showed up just a few times. The V gene is TRBV5-1, the J gene TRBJ2-6; tentative D call: TRBD1 (7 bases). This CDR3 has 18 amino acids. Germline V CDR1 and CDR2: SGHRS, YFSETQ. The germline V and J ends were trimmed by 4 bases and 0 bases, with 17 bases remaining between them. This CDR3 is CASSAGGGPLSGANVLTF. CDR3 sequence (DNA): TGCGCCAGCAGCGCAGGAGGGGGCCCTCTCTCTGGGGCCAACGTCCTGACTTTC.

This clonotype turned up a few times. The J gene is TRBJ2-7, the V gene TRBV5-8; D gene unclear. Germline V gene sequence: CDR1 SGHTS, CDR2 YDEGEE. V was shortened by 3 bases and J by 3 bases, with 16 bases between the two germline ends. This CDR3 has 15 amino acids. The CDR3: CASSSNRQGFYEQYF. The CDR3 DNA is TGTGCCAGCAGCTCCAATCGTCAAGGGTTCTACGAGCAGTACTTC.

V is TRBV7-9 and J is TRBJ2-3; weak D call: TRBD1 (5 bases). This CDR3 has 14 residues. From germline, CDR1 is SEHNR and CDR2 FQNEAQ (reference sequence). V was shortened by 1 base and J by 2 bases, with 7 bases between the two germline ends. The chain's CDR3 is CASSLVGDTDTQYF. Written as DNA, the CDR3 is TGTGCCAGCAGCTTAGTAGGGGACACAGATACGCAGTATTTT.